A selection of T cell receptor beta chains follows, all from one sample in a study of sequential checkpoint blockade in melanoma. Here immunoSEQ multiplex PCR was the method, and the copy in TCRdb shows in-frame clones only, minus some. This table has 6,100 or so clones, 48% appearing once. The material was CD8+ T cells sorted from blood (inferred from file names), obtained from a patient given nivolumab and ipilimumab in sequence. The receptors stem from a human patient with melanoma. Some clones in this sample may be carry-over from other donors' samples. The CDR3 runs from the conserved cysteine through the conserved F or W. A D gene is named only where the DNA matches it firmly. A clone size is listed for some rows: how often the clone was seen (once, few, many), or a class if it is expanded.

d_call cdr3_length j_call v_call clone_size cdr3_aa cdr3_nt
TRBD1 13 TRBJ1-1 TRBV7-3 . CASSPTGVTEAFF TGTGCCAGCAGCCCCACAGGGGTTACTGAAGCTTTCTTT
TRBD1 18 TRBJ1-1 TRBV11-2 . CASSLPMTGGASWTEAFF TGTGCCAGCAGCTTACCTATGACAGGGGGCGCGAGTTGGACTGAAGCTTTCTTT
. 16 TRBJ2-1 TRBV7-8 once CASSPPGGRSYNEQFF TGTGCCAGCAGCCCGCCCGGGGGGCGCTCCTACAATGAGCAGTTCTTC
TRBD2 18 TRBJ2-1 TRBV7-9 . CASSHKGASGGAWNEQFF TGTGCCAGCAGCCATAAGGGAGCTAGCGGGGGGGCTTGGAATGAGCAGTTCTTC
TRBD1 14 TRBJ1-4 TRBV6-5 few CASRDRGEDEKLFF TGTGCCAGCAGAGACAGGGGGGAGGATGAAAAACTGTTTTTT
. 13 TRBJ2-7 TRBV6-5 . CASSPGISYEQYF TGTGCCAGCAGTCCGGGGATTTCCTACGAGCAGTACTTC
. 16 TRBJ2-1 TRBV9 few CASSEPQGLNKDEQFF TGTGCCAGCAGCGAACCCCAGGGTTTAAATAAAGATGAGCAGTTCTTC
TRBD1 15 TRBJ1-4 TRBV5-1 few CASSQEETGSEKLFF TGCGCCAGCAGCCAAGAAGAGACAGGGAGTGAAAAACTGTTTTTT
. 14 TRBJ2-2 TRBV7-9 . CASSSSRDTGELFF TGTGCCAGCAGCAGTAGTCGGGACACCGGGGAGCTGTTTTTT
. 14 TRBJ1-4 TRBV2 few CASSGTVSNEKLFF TGTGCCAGCAGTGGGACAGTATCAAATGAAAAACTGTTTTTT
TRBD1 17 TRBJ1-1 TRBV5-6 . CASSYTGQGVMNTEAFF TGTGCCAGCAGCTACACAGGACAGGGAGTTATGAACACTGAAGCTTTCTTT
TRBD2 15 TRBJ2-7 TRBV7-7 . CASSYRASGEYEQYF TGTGCTAGCAGCTATAGGGCTAGCGGGGAGTACGAGCAGTACTTC
. 15 TRBJ1-2 TRBV4-3 few CASSQDRETNYGYTF TGCGCCAGCAGCCAAGACAGGGAAACTAACTATGGCTACACCTTC
TRBD1 17 TRBJ2-2 TRBV15 . CATSRDFRDRGAGELFF TGTGCCACCAGCAGAGATTTTCGGGACAGGGGTGCCGGGGAGCTGTTTTTT
TRBD1 16 TRBJ1-1 TRBV19 . CASRDDRVSDSGEAFF TGTGCCAGTAGGGACGACAGGGTTTCGGATTCAGGTGAAGCTTTCTTT
. 16 TRBJ2-7 TRBV11-2 . CASSSDGGLPAYEQYF TGTGCCAGCAGCTCCGACGGTGGGCTTCCAGCCTACGAGCAGTACTTC
. 14 TRBJ1-5 TRBV6-5 . CASRARGSNQPQHF TGTGCCAGCAGGGCACGCGGTAGCAATCAGCCCCAGCATTTT
. 11 TRBJ2-7 TRBV7-9 . CASSNRYEQYF TGTGCCAGCAGCAACAGGTACGAGCAGTACTTC
. 16 TRBJ2-7 TRBV2 once CASSEALGGANYEQYF TGTGCCAGCAGTGAAGCGCTTGGGGGGGCGAACTACGAGCAGTACTTC
. 15 TRBJ1-5 TRBV5-1 once CASSPDSGMNQPQHF TGCGCCAGCAGCCCGGATTCAGGTATGAATCAGCCCCAGCATTTT
. 15 TRBJ1-1 TRBV7-7 . CASSPRGEENTEAFF TGTGCCAGCAGCCCCCGGGGGGAGGAGAACACTGAAGCTTTCTTT
. 13 TRBJ1-1 TRBV23-1 . CASSQDGRAEAFF TGCGCCAGCAGTCAGGACGGGAGGGCTGAAGCTTTCTTT
. 15 TRBJ1-1 TRBV13 medium-sized CASSPGWGLNTEAFF TGTGCCAGCAGCCCGGGGTGGGGGCTGAACACTGAAGCTTTCTTT
TRBD1 15 TRBJ1-2 TRBV6-6 . CASSYSRTGDYGYTF TGTGCCAGCAGTTACTCGAGGACAGGCGACTATGGCTACACCTTC
TRBD1 13 TRBJ1-1 TRBV7-8 few CASSGQGLTEAFF TGTGCCAGCAGCGGACAGGGGCTCACTGAAGCTTTCTTT
. 14 TRBJ1-1 TRBV27 . CASSSPGTYTEAFF TGTGCCAGCAGTTCACCCGGGACATACACTGAAGCTTTCTTT
. 16 TRBJ1-1 TRBV7-2 few CASSHRAGAWDTEAFF TGTGCCAGCAGCCATAGAGCAGGGGCGTGGGACACTGAAGCTTTCTTT
. 13 TRBJ1-1 TRBV6-6 few CASRFAENTEAFF TGTGCCAGCCGGTTTGCGGAGAACACTGAAGCTTTCTTT
. 16 TRBJ2-2 TRBV5-6 . CASSLGGRANTGELFF TGTGCCAGCAGCTTGGGTGGGCGTGCGAACACCGGGGAGCTGTTTTTT
TRBD1 17 TRBJ1-4 TRBV4-1 few CASSQLGQGAGNEKLFF TGCGCCAGCAGCCAACTGGGACAGGGGGCGGGTAATGAAAAACTGTTTTTT
. 12 TRBJ2-7 TRBV6-5 . CASSTDSYEQYF TGTGCCAGCAGTACGGACAGCTACGAGCAGTACTTC
TRBD2 16 TRBJ2-7 TRBV4-2 . CASSQDNLAGAYEQYF TGTGCCAGCAGCCAAGATAACCTAGCGGGGGCCTACGAGCAGTACTTC
. 16 TRBJ1-6 TRBV6-5 . CASSYSSGGLNSPLHF TGTGCCAGCAGTTACTCGTCCGGGGGGCTTAATTCACCCCTCCACTTT
. 13 TRBJ1-1 TRBV5-2 few CASSGQGLTEAFF TGTGCCAGCAGCGGACAGGGGCTCACTGAAGCTTTCTTT
TRBD1 13 TRBJ1-1 TRBV9 few CASSDGTGGEAFF TGTGCCAGCAGCGACGGGACAGGGGGCGAAGCTTTCTTT
TRBD1 15 TRBJ1-5 TRBV12-5 few CASALGTGSNQPQHF TGTGCTAGTGCCCTAGGGACAGGGAGCAATCAGCCCCAGCATTTT
TRBD1 13 TRBJ2-7 TRBV7-2 . CASSLGQGWEQYF TGTGCCAGCAGCTTGGGACAGGGATGGGAGCAGTACTTC
TRBD1 17 TRBJ1-5 TRBV2 medium-sized CASSDYRGTASNQPQHF TGTGCCAGCAGTGATTACAGGGGCACCGCTAGCAATCAGCCCCAGCATTTT
. 13 TRBJ1-2 TRBV4-1 . CASSQGTGNGYTF TGCGCCAGCAGCCAGGGCACAGGTAATGGCTACACCTTC
. 15 TRBJ1-2 TRBV7-9 few CASSKETGGYRGYTF TGTGCCAGCAGCAAAGAGACAGGTGGTTATCGAGGCTACACCTTC
. 13 TRBJ1-5 TRBV2 . CAIGGGYNQPQHF TGTGCCATTGGGGGCGGGTATAATCAGCCCCAGCATTTT
TRBD1 13 TRBJ1-6 TRBV13 . CASNDRDNSPLHF TGTGCCAGCAATGACAGGGACAATTCACCCCTCCACTTT
. 14 TRBJ1-2 TRBV5-4 . CASSPAGGVYGYTF TGTGCCAGCAGCCCCGCGGGGGGCGTCTATGGCTACACCTTC
. 12 TRBJ1-2 TRBV27 once CASAGRGFGYTF TGTGCCAGCGCTGGGAGAGGTTTTGGCTACACCTTC
. 12 TRBJ1-2 TRBV5-4 . CASSLNSYGYTF TGTGCCAGCAGCTTGAACAGCTATGGCTACACCTTC
TRBD1 15 TRBJ1-5 TRBV5-5 few CASSLDRGGNQPQHF TGTGCCAGCAGCTTAGACAGGGGGGGCAATCAGCCCCAGCATTTT
TRBD1 15 TRBJ1-1 TRBV27 . CASSLRQGGNTEAFF TGTGCCAGCAGTCTCCGGCAGGGGGGGAACACTGAAGCTTTCTTT
TRBD1 14 TRBJ2-7 TRBV19 . CASSGTGSSYEQYF TGTGCCAGTAGTGGGACAGGGAGTTCCTACGAGCAGTACTTC
. 15 TRBJ2-3 TRBV6-6 . CASSPGGGGTDTQYF TGTGCCAGCAGCCCCGGCGGCGGGGGCACAGATACGCAGTATTTT
. 14 TRBJ2-7 TRBV19 . CASRSNTNSYEQYF TGTGCCAGCAGATCGAACACTAATTCCTACGAGCAGTACTTC
TRBD2 13 TRBJ2-7 TRBV2 few CASLRAGENEQYF TGTGCCAGCTTGAGAGCGGGGGAAAACGAGCAGTACTTC
TRBD1 13 TRBJ1-3 TRBV11-2 . CASSRQGGNTIYF TGTGCCAGCAGCCGACAGGGTGGAAACACCATATATTTT
TRBD1 15 TRBJ2-7 TRBV11-1 . CASSLGGTGAYEQYF TGTGCCAGCAGCTTAGGGGGGACAGGAGCCTACGAGCAGTACTTC
. 15 TRBJ1-2 TRBV30 medium-sized CAWSVSPGANYGYTF TGTGCCTGGAGTGTAAGTCCGGGAGCTAACTATGGCTACACCTTC